Below, 10 T cell receptor beta chains from the same sample are listed, as sequenced in a study of shared T cell receptors in the human thymus. Profiled with immunoSEQ multiplex PCR; TCRdb holds only in-frame clones, not every one. Altogether 700,000 or so clones are present, 80% to 90% being singletons, with the ten largest covering roughly 0.01%. The same sample was also used in a study of human thymus T cells.

The sample consisted of thymocytes. These TCRs come from a girl under two years old with a congenital heart defect.

This chain uses TRBV28 with TRBJ1-1, with TRBD1 matching 7 bases. The CDR3 has 15 residues. The germline V gene has CDR1 MDHEN and CDR2 SYDVKM. After removal of 8 bases from V and 6 bases from J, the junction contained 15 bases not matched to a gene. The CDR3 DNA follows: TGTGCCAGCCGGGACAGCCACCGACGCGGCTCTGAAGCTTTCTTT. Amino acid sequence: CASRDSHRRGSEAFF.

CDR3 loop: CASSLGGQGGFF. In DNA form, the CDR3 reads TGCGCCAGCAGCTTGGGGGGACAGGGGGGGTTCTTC. The chain has TRBV5-1 and TRBJ2-1, with 11 bases that match TRBD1. V gave up 0 bases and J gave up 15 bases; unmatched junction bases: 2. This CDR3 has 12 residues. Germline V gene sequence: CDR1 SGHRS, CDR2 YFSETQ.

The gene calls are TRBV2 and TRBJ1-2, with D possibly TRBD1 on 5 matching bases. Looked up from germline, CDR1 is SNHLY and CDR2 is FYNNEI. CDR3 length: 16 amino acids. V lost 0 bases, J lost 2 bases, and 13 bases lay in between. The CDR3 bases are TGTGCCAGCAGTGAAGCGAGGACACCTCCCAACTATGGCTACACCTTC. Translation gives CASSEARTPPNYGYTF. Based on the CDR3 plus reference TRBV2 and TRBJ1-2, the full variable domain is EPEVTQTPSHQVTQMGQEVILRCVPISNHLYFYWYRQILGQKVEFLVSFYNNEISEKSEIFDDQFSVERPDGSNFTLKIRSTKLEDSAMYFCASSEARTPPNYGYTFGSGTRLTVV.

The chain uses TRBV5-1 and TRBJ1-2; tentative D call: TRBD1 (5 bases). CDR3 length: 15 residues. Trimming shortened V by 7 bases and J by 0 bases, and 16 bases separated the two germline ends. Looked up from germline, CDR1 is SGHRS and CDR2 is YFSETQ. The CDR3 DNA sequence: TGCGCCAGCCACCGAGGACCAGGGACTAACTATGGCTACACCTTC. The encoded protein is CASHRGPGTNYGYTF.

This clone was recorded a few times. This sequence joins TRBV4-2 and TRBJ1-2; the D gene is possibly TRBD1 (5 bases). This CDR3 has 14 amino acids. Germline CDR1 and CDR2: LGHNA and YNFKEQ. V shed 2 bases and J shed 3 bases, with 10 bases lying between them. CDR3 DNA: TGTGCCAGCAGCCAACTGGCAGGGTACTATGGCTACACCTTC. This encodes CASSQLAGYYGYTF.

The V and J genes are TRBV25-1 and TRBJ2-5; 9 bases fit TRBD2. The last part of the DNA fits TRBJ2-7 better; the J call may be wrong. CDR3 size: 18 residues. Germline CDR1 and CDR2: MGHDK and SYGVNS. The CDR3 sequence is CASSEYDLRRGGIHEQYF. The DNA for the CDR3 is TGTGCCAGCAGTGAATATGATTTAAGGCGGGGGGGCATCCACGAGCAGTACTTC.

This chain links TRBV11-2 with TRBJ2-7; possible D gene TRBD2, 6 bases. The CDR3 has 16 residues. Germline V gene sequence: CDR1 SGHAT, CDR2 FQNNGV. V gave up 4 bases and J gave up 1 base, with 17 bases separating them. Here the CDR3 reads CASSSRPGGRSYEQYF. The CDR3 coding sequence is TGTGCCAGCAGCTCCCGCCCCGGGGGTAGGTCCTACGAGCAGTACTTC.

The V and J genes are TRBV15 and TRBJ1-5; maybe TRBD1 (5 bases). Germline V gives CDR1 LNHNV, CDR2 YYDKDF (reference sequence). The CDR3 is 17 amino acids. V shed 1 base and J shed 0 bases, with 13 bases lying between them. As DNA, the CDR3 is TGTGCCACCAGCAGAGTTCCGGGACTTTATAGCAATCAGCCCCAGCATTTT. Translating gives CATSRVPGLYSNQPQHF.

This chain connects TRBV2 to TRBJ2-7; D is possibly TRBD1 (7 bases). The CDR3 covers 14 residues. Trimming pared 6 bases from V and 2 bases from J, leaving 14 bases between. CDR1 and CDR2 from the germline V gene are SNHLY and FYNNEI. CDR3: CASREGALTYEQYF. CDR3 in DNA: TGTGCCAGCAGGGAGGGGGCGCTAACCTACGAGCAGTACTTC. Using reference TRBV2 and TRBJ2-7 for the parts outside the CDR3, the full variable domain is EPEVTQTPSHQVTQMGQEVILRCVPISNHLYFYWYRQILGQKVEFLVSFYNNEISEKSEIFDDQFSVERPDGSNFTLKIRSTKLEDSAMYFCASREGALTYEQYFGPGTRLTVT.

This chain connects TRBV14 to TRBJ1-1, with 7 positions matching TRBD1. The CDR3 runs to 15 residues. The junction had 12 bases not matched to a gene; V was cut back by 0 bases and J by 11 bases. Germline V lookup: CDR1 SGHDN, CDR2 FVKESK. CDR3 amino acids: CASSQDGWRGRRAFF. For the CDR3, the DNA is TGTGCCAGCAGCCAAGATGGCTGGAGGGGGCGTAGGGCTTTCTTT.